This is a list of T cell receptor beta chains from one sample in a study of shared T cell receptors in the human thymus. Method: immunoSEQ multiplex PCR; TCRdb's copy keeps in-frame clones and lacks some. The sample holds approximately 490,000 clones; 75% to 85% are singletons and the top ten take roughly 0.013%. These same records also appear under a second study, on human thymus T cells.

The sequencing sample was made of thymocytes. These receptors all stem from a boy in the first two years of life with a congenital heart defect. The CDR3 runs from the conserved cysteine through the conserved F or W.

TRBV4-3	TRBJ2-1	CASSQEGLAGVYNEQFF
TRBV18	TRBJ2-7	CASSPKSGRNYEQYF
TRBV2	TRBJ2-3	CASSATPTSGSADTQYF
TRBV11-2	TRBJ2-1	CASSLGGLAILSPYNEQFF
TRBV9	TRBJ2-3	CASSVEREGGDTQYF
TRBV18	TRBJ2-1	CASSPRTLYNEQFF
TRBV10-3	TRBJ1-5	CAISDEQGRGIGNQPQHF
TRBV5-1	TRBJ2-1	CASSLGRALDSYNEQFF
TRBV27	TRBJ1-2	CASSLRASYGYTF
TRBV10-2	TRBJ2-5	CASRGWAGGETQYF
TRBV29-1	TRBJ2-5	CSVLDREETQYF